The 21 T cell receptor beta chains below all came from one sample that was sequenced in a study of cytomegalovirus exposure and HLA in healthy donors. PCR involved 60 Vbeta and 13 Jbeta primers. Measured with immunoSEQ multiplex PCR; TCRdb has only the in-frame clones, and not every one. The data contain about 120,000 clones, around 73% of them singletons. What was sequenced was PBMCs. The source of these receptors is a woman in her thirties or forties in good health and CMV-seropositive.

V is TRBV2 and J is TRBJ1-1; D possibly corresponds to TRBD1 (6 bases). Germline V gene sequence: CDR1 SNHLY, CDR2 FYNNEI. The CDR3 is 16 residues long. V lost 7 bases and J 5 bases, leaving 23 bases between the germline ends. This chain's CDR3 is CASTTTIGGLGTEAFF. CDR3 nucleotides: TGTGCCAGCACCACGACGATCGGGGGGCTGGGGACTGAAGCTTTCTTT.

The V and J genes are TRBV7-3 and TRBJ2-7; possibly TRBD1 for D (6 bases). Germline loops: CDR1 SGHTA, CDR2 FQGTGA. The CDR3 spans 14 residues. Trimming removed 5 bases at V and 3 bases at J, with 14 bases between. The CDR3 sequence: CASSPDRGDYEQYF. The CDR3 region has the DNA TGTGCCAGCAGCCCGGACAGAGGGGACTACGAGCAGTACTTC.

J is TRBJ1-5 and V is TRBV7-9; TRBD1 agrees at 9 bases. This CDR3 is 16 amino acids long. The germline V gene encodes CDR1 SEHNR and CDR2 FQNEAQ (reference sequence). V trimming: 0 bases; J trimming: 5 bases; junction bases outside the gene matches: 5. The CDR3 coding sequence is TGTGCCAGCAGCTTAGCCCCGGGACAGGGAGATCAGCCCCAGCATTTT. Its translation is CASSLAPGQGDQPQHF. The full variable domain, completed using reference TRBV7-9 and TRBJ1-5, is DTGVSQNPRHKITKRGQNVTFRCDPISEHNRLYWYRQTLGQGPEFLTYFQNEAQLEKSRLLSDRFSAERPKGSFSTLEIQRTEQGDSAMYLCASSLAPGQGDQPQHFGDGTRLSIL.

The chain carries TRBV5-5 and TRBJ1-6, with D possibly being TRBD1 (5 bases). V lost 4 bases, J lost 7 bases, and 12 bases lay in between. Germline CDR1 SGHKS, CDR2 YYEKEE (reference sequence). CDR3 size: 14 residues. The CDR3 sequence: CASSIGGVNSPLHF. CDR3 sequence (DNA): TGTGCCAGCAGCATTGGGGGGGTGAATTCACCCCTCCACTTT. The full variable domain, rest sourced from reference TRBV5-5 and TRBJ1-6, is DAGVTQSPTHLIKTRGQQVTLRCSPISGHKSVSWYQQVLGQGPQFIFQYYEKEERGRGNFPDRFSARQFPNYSSELNVNALLLGDSALYLCASSIGGVNSPLHFGNGTRLTVT.

This clone has a single count. The chain is built from TRBV5-6 and TRBJ1-2; 7 bases are a match to TRBD1. The CDR3 has 15 residues. V shed 3 bases and J 8 bases; nucleotides not matched to a gene: 13. Germline V gene data show CDR1 as SGHDT and CDR2 as YYEEEE. Here the CDR3 reads CASSSPRQGVGGYTF. The CDR3 region has the DNA TGTGCCAGCAGCTCCCCCCGCCAGGGGGTTGGCGGCTACACCTTC.

The rearrangement joins TRBV5-4 to TRBJ2-5; D is possibly TRBD2 (6 bases). V lost 4 bases and J lost 4, with 26 bases in between. The CDR3 spans 18 residues. CDR1 is SGHNT, CDR2 YYREEE, per germline (reference sequence). The CDR3 sequence: CASSAPLGKKAEGETQYF. DNA of the CDR3: TGTGCCAGCAGCGCGCCCCTCGGTAAAAAAGCGGAGGGAGAGACCCAGTACTTC.

This clone was seen a few times. The chain recombines TRBV18 with TRBJ2-7, with a tentative D call TRBD2 (5 bases). V lost 1 base, J lost 0 bases, and 10 bases lay in between. The CDR3 is made up of 15 amino acids. In germline, CDR1 is KGHSH, CDR2 LQKENI. As DNA, the CDR3 is TGTGCCAGCTCACCACTCTCGGGGTCCTCCTACGAGCAGTACTTC. The encoded protein is CASSPLSGSSYEQYF.

The J gene is TRBJ2-5, the V gene TRBV5-1; D may be TRBD2 (5 bases). Germline loops: CDR1 SGHRS, CDR2 YFSETQ. There are 15 residues in the CDR3. Trimming removed 6 bases from V and 2 bases from J, with 17 bases in between. CDR3 region: CASNGGNGQQETQYF. The CDR3 DNA sequence: TGCGCCAGCAATGGAGGAAACGGGCAACAAGAGACCCAGTACTTC.

V and J are TRBV4-1 and TRBJ1-1; D unclear. This CDR3 is 12 amino acids long. The V end was cut by 1 base, the J end by 7 bases, with 7 bases between. The germline V gene encodes CDR1 MGHRA and CDR2 YSYEKL. CDR3 nucleotides: TGCGCCAGCAGCCAAGGAGGGAATGAAGCTTTCTTT. It encodes CASSQGGNEAFF.

The chain couples TRBV2 to TRBJ2-7; no firm D call. Trimming removed 5 bases at V and 7 bases at J, with 24 bases between. The CDR3 runs to 16 residues. From germline, CDR1 is SNHLY and CDR2 FYNNEI. CDR3 sequence (DNA): TGTGCCAGCAGTCCAACCTATAGCCTTTCTACGGTGGAGCAGTACTTC. Translation gives CASSPTYSLSTVEQYF.

The rearrangement uses TRBV29-1 and TRBJ1-1; TRBD1 is a possible D gene (5 bases). The CDR3 length is 14 residues. Germline V gene data show CDR1 as SQVTM and CDR2 as ANQGSEA. V lost 4 bases to trimming and J lost 0 bases, with 12 bases between them. In DNA form, the CDR3 reads TGCAGCGTTGGGGGCCCCCAAATGAACACTGAAGCTTTCTTT. This translates into CSVGGPQMNTEAFF.

The chain combines TRBV5-4 with TRBJ2-3, with 12 bases matching TRBD2. V shed 4 bases and J 2 bases; nucleotides not matched to a gene: 14. The CDR3 is made up of 19 amino acids. Germline V lookup: CDR1 SGHNT, CDR2 YYREEE (reference sequence). CDR3 sequence (DNA): TGTGCCAGCAGCCCGCGGGTTATGACTAGCGGGGGTCCCACAGATACGCAGTATTTT. Amino acid sequence: CASSPRVMTSGGPTDTQYF. Based on the CDR3 plus reference TRBV5-4 and TRBJ2-3, the full variable domain is ETGVTQSPTHLIKTRGQQVTLRCSSQSGHNTVSWYQQALGQGPQFIFQYYREEENGRGNFPPRFSGLQFPNYSSELNVNALELDDSALYLCASSPRVMTSGGPTDTQYFGPGTRLTVL.

This clone was detected only a few times. The V gene is TRBV6-5, the J gene TRBJ1-1, with 7 bases lining up with TRBD1. V lost 2 bases to trimming and J lost 4 bases; unmatched junction nucleotides: 7. Germline V gene lookup returns CDR1 MNHEY and CDR2 SVGAGI. The CDR3 has 15 residues. The CDR3 DNA follows: TGTGCCAGCAGTTACGCACAGGGGACGGCCACTGAAGCTTTCTTT. Translation: CASSYAQGTATEAFF.

The chain joins TRBV7-3 to TRBJ2-2; tentatively, D is TRBD2 (6 bases). The CDR3 sequence is 13 residues long. CDR1 SGHTA and CDR2 FQGTGA come from the germline V gene. The V and J ends lost 6 bases and 4 bases respectively, with 9 bases between them. In nucleotides, the CDR3 is TGTGCCAGCAGTAGTAGCGGCACCGGGGAGCTGTTTTTT. Residues: CASSSSGTGELFF.

This clone was picked up a small number of times. The genes are TRBV7-9 and TRBJ1-1, with a weak D call TRBD1 (5 bases). Per germline, CDR1 SEHNR and CDR2 FQNEAQ (reference sequence). CDR3 length: 15 amino acids. The V end lost 5 bases, the J end lost 4 bases, and 17 bases lay between the germline ends. The CDR3 region is CASSPPLMGGTEAFF. The CDR3 region has the DNA TGTGCCAGCAGCCCTCCCCTCATGGGGGGCACTGAAGCTTTCTTT.

The table lists this clone with a count of one. The V call is TRBV29-1, the J call TRBJ1-2; TRBD1 is a possible D gene (5 bases). Trimming shortened V by 7 bases and J by 4 bases, and 10 bases separated the two germline ends. The CDR3 contains 11 residues. The germline gives CDR1 SQVTM, CDR2 ANQGSEA. CDR3 residues: CSALTVYGYTF. The CDR3 DNA reads TGCAGCGCTCTGACAGTCTATGGCTACACCTTC.

The rearrangement links TRBV9 to TRBJ2-7; a possible D gene is TRBD1 (6 bases). The V end lost 0 bases, the J end lost 2 bases, and 9 bases lay between the germline ends. Germline V gene lookup returns CDR1 SGDLS and CDR2 YYNGEE. This CDR3 has 14 amino acids. CDR3 in amino acids: CASSVGTATYEQYF. The CDR3 DNA reads TGTGCCAGCAGCGTAGGGACAGCCACCTACGAGCAGTACTTC. Together with reference TRBV9 and TRBJ2-7, the CDR3 gives the full variable domain: DSGVTQTPKHLITATGQRVTLRCSPRSGDLSVYWYQQSLDQGLQFLIQYYNGEERAKGNILERFSAQQFPDLHSELNLSSLELGDSALYFCASSVGTATYEQYFGPGTRLTVT.

This chain's CDR3 is CASVGGLAGDNEQFF. In DNA, the CDR3 is TGTGCCAGCGTAGGGGGACTAGCGGGCGACAATGAGCAGTTCTTC. The chain carries TRBV2 and TRBJ2-1; 12 positions agree with TRBD2. Germline V gives CDR1 SNHLY, CDR2 FYNNEI. This CDR3 comprises 15 residues. V dropped 8 bases and J dropped 5; count of bases not matched to a gene: 7.

The chain carries TRBV7-8 and TRBJ2-3; TRBD2 agrees at 8 bases. This CDR3 has 16 residues. With 4 bases clipped from V and 1 base from J, the junction kept 7 bases outside the gene matches. Germline values: CDR1 SGHVS, CDR2 FQNEAQ. The DNA for the CDR3 is TGTGCCAGCAGCTCCGAGGGGCGGGGGGGCACAGATACGCAGTATTTT. Encoded protein: CASSSEGRGGTDTQYF.

The DNA for the CDR3 is TGTGCCAGCAGTTACTCATACAGAAACCCTCCCGAGACCCAGTACTTC. The encoded protein is CASSYSYRNPPETQYF. The gene calls are TRBV6-5 and TRBJ2-5; no clear D. Germline lookup yields CDR1 MNHEY and CDR2 SVGAGI. The CDR3 has 16 residues. Trimming took off 0 bases at V and 5 bases at J, with 16 bases between the two ends.

The chain employs TRBV9 and TRBJ2-3; possibly TRBD1 for D (6 bases). The CDR3 is 16 amino acids. Germline lookup yields CDR1 SGDLS and CDR2 YYNGEE. V was clipped by 2 bases and J by 0 bases, with 13 bases between them. CDR3 loop: CASSVRGTPSTDTQYF. The CDR3 coding sequence is TGTGCCAGCAGCGTGAGGGGGACCCCTAGCACAGATACGCAGTATTTT.